This entry features one T cell receptor beta chain sequence. Its cognate antigen is unknown. These data originate in a study of cytomegalovirus exposure and HLA in healthy donors. As for the study in general: Out of 398 genotyped donors, around 80% belonged to the Caucasian-associated ancestry cluster. Findings and caveats of the study: A later analysis showed that HLA-associated TCR beta chains had undergone more clonal expansion than equally common others.

Losses at the gene ends were 2 bases for V and 9 bases for J; bases not matched to a gene: 6. The length of the CDR3 is 14 residues. Germline assignment: CDR1 GTSNPN and CDR2 SVGIG (reference sequence). PCR employed 60 Vbeta and 13 Jbeta primers. The data were produced by immunoSEQ multiplex PCR, yet TCRdb's version contains in-frame clones alone and is incomplete. There are 130,000 to 150,000 clones in the sample; 70% to 80% occur only once, and about 5% lies in the top ten. The V gene is TRBV30, the J gene TRBJ1-6; 8 nucleotides agree with TRBD1. This sequence was found in a male donor in good health and CMV-seronegative. Sequenced sample: PBMCs. CDR3 bases: TGTGCCTGGAGTCAGCAGGGGACAGGTTCACCCCTCCACTTT. Translation gives CAWSQQGTGSPLHF.